The 15 T cell receptor beta chains presented below share a single source sample, sequenced in a study of blood T cell repertoires in COVID-19. The method was immunoSEQ multiplex PCR; TCRdb's version includes in-frame clones alone and lacks a portion of them. The profile shows roughly 81,000 clones, 75% to 90% of them singletons. Sequenced input: peripheral blood. These receptors came from a man between 65 and 80 years old with active or convalescent COVID-19.

V is TRBV20-1 and J is TRBJ2-4; D remains ambiguous. Germline assignment: CDR1 DFQATT and CDR2 SNEGSKA (reference sequence). The CDR3 extends over 11 amino acids. The CDR3 loop reads CSERAKNIQYF. CDR3 bases: TGCAGCGAGCGAGCCAAAAACATTCAGTACTTC.

The V call is TRBV6-5, the J call TRBJ2-2; D not certain. Trimming left V 2 bases short and J 2 bases short, with 3 bases between. Looked up from germline, CDR1 is MNHEY and CDR2 is SVGAGI. The CDR3 has 13 amino acids. The CDR3 DNA follows: TGTGCCAGCAGTTACCTCAACACCGGGGAGCTGTTTTTT. Its translation: CASSYLNTGELFF.

This chain links TRBV6-5 with TRBJ1-4; D is uncertain. This CDR3 is 13 amino acids long. V was trimmed by 7 bases and J by 0 bases, leaving 6 bases between them. Per the germline V gene, CDR1 is MNHEY and CDR2 is SVGAGI. The CDR3 sequence is CASMRATNEKLFF. The CDR3 nucleotides are TGTGCCAGCATGAGAGCAACTAATGAAAAACTGTTTTTT.

V is TRBV19 and J is TRBJ2-2, with 9 bases fitting TRBD1. From germline, CDR1 is LNHDA and CDR2 SQIVND (reference sequence). This CDR3 is 15 amino acids long. The J segment lost 6 bases and the V segment lost 5 bases, leaving 7 bases of the junction unmatched. CDR3 residues: CASSPGQGWAGELFF. The CDR3 nucleotides are TGTGCCAGTAGTCCGGGACAGGGATGGGCCGGGGAGCTGTTTTTT.

This chain uses TRBV7-2 with TRBJ2-7; 7 bases match TRBD2. The germline V gene encodes CDR1 SGHTA and CDR2 FQGNSA. Trimming took 4 bases from V and 4 from J; bases not matched to a gene: 7. There are 14 residues in the CDR3. The CDR3 DNA sequence: TGTGCCAGCAGCTCAACCTGGACTAGTTACGAGCAGTACTTC. It specifies CASSSTWTSYEQYF.

J is TRBJ1-2 and V is TRBV6-2 or TRBV6-3, with D tentatively TRBD1 (6 bases). The germline V gene has CDR1 MNHEY and CDR2 SVGEGT. The CDR3 consists of 15 residues. Trimming took 0 bases from V and 7 from J, leaving 15 bases between them. CDR3 region: CASSYSGLQGGGYTF. The DNA of the CDR3 is TGTGCCAGCAGTTACTCGGGCCTACAGGGTGGTGGCTACACCTTC.

J is TRBJ2-7 and V is TRBV24-1, with 8 nucleotides matching TRBD1. This CDR3 region has 15 residues. Germline V gene sequence: CDR1 KGHDR, CDR2 SFDVKD. The junction had 7 bases not matched to a gene; V was cut back by 4 bases and J by 3 bases. The chain's CDR3 is CATSDGQGSGYEQYF. The CDR3 DNA sequence: TGTGCCACCAGTGACGGACAGGGTTCTGGCTACGAGCAGTACTTC.

This clone was seen more than once but under ten times. The chain uses TRBV2 and TRBJ1-3, with 8 positions matching TRBD1. There are 15 residues in the CDR3. V shed 7 bases, J shed 0 bases, and the junction held 5 bases outside the gene matches. Germline CDR1 SNHLY, CDR2 FYNNEI. The CDR3 DNA reads TGTGCCAGCACCCTGACAGGGGTCTCTGGAAACACCATATATTTT. Translation: CASTLTGVSGNTIYF.

The rearrangement joins TRBV5-1 to TRBJ1-1; possible D gene TRBD1, 5 bases. Germline V CDR1 and CDR2: SGHRS, YFSETQ. The CDR3 extends over 13 amino acids. V gave up 6 bases and J gave up 4 bases, with 13 bases separating them. The CDR3 DNA is TGCGCCAGCAACCAGGGTTGGGGCACTGAAGCTTTCTTT. Its protein product is CASNQGWGTEAFF.

Comment on this clone: A junction end diverges from the germline sequence, so it may reflect a read error. V usage is TRBV9 and J usage is TRBJ1-1, with D perhaps TRBD1 (5 bases). Per germline, CDR1 SGDLS and CDR2 YYNGEE. CDR3 length: 14 amino acids. The CDR3 DNA reads TGTGCCAGCAGCGTAGGGGGGGTGAAGACTGAAGCTTTCTTT. Its protein product is CASSVGGVKTEAFF.

The V call is TRBV6-5, the J call TRBJ2-7; 11 bases agree with TRBD1. Germline-derived CDR1 and CDR2 are MNHEY and SVGAGI. J gave up 1 base and V 7 bases, and 6 bases lay outside the gene matches. This CDR3 is 15 amino acids long. The CDR3 nucleotides are TGTGCCAGCACTACCGGGACAGGGGGATCCTACGAGCAGTACTTC. It specifies CASTTGTGGSYEQYF.

J is TRBJ1-6 and V is TRBV3-1 (or the pseudogene TRBV3-2); D might be TRBD1 (5 bases). The germline V and J ends were trimmed by 3 bases and 8 bases, with 8 bases remaining between them. Germline V CDR1 and CDR2: LGHDT, YNNKEL (reference sequence). The CDR3 is 13 amino acids. The CDR3 here is CASSHPGDSPLHF. The CDR3 DNA sequence: TGTGCCAGCAGCCATCCGGGGGATTCACCCCTCCACTTT.

The chain couples TRBV27 to TRBJ1-2; 9 bases are a match to TRBD1. The CDR3 has 15 residues. V shed 6 bases and J 6 bases; nucleotides not matched to a gene: 11. Per the germline V gene, CDR1 is MNHEY and CDR2 is SMNVEV (reference sequence). The CDR3 DNA sequence: TGTGCCAGCAGACTAGCCGGGACAGGGCCGGATGGCTACACCTTC. It encodes CASRLAGTGPDGYTF.

This chain uses TRBV6-6 with TRBJ1-4; D not resolved. The CDR3 is 14 residues long. Between the trimmed V and J ends, which lost 5 bases and 8 bases, there was a span of 15 bases. Germline loops: CDR1 MNHNY, CDR2 SVGAGI (reference sequence). CDR3: CASSPGEGWEKLFF. The CDR3, as DNA: TGTGCCAGCAGTCCTGGGGAGGGTTGGGAAAAACTGTTTTTT.

The sample holds a few counts of this clone. The genes are TRBV27 and TRBJ2-3; D gene uncertain. The CDR3 runs to 14 residues. V dropped 3 bases and J dropped 2 bases, with 9 bases sitting between them. Germline CDR1 reads MNHEY; CDR2 reads SMNVEV (reference sequence). The CDR3 region has the DNA TGTGCCAGCAGTTTGGCGGCCCCCACAGATACGCAGTATTTT. It yields the protein CASSLAAPTDTQYF.